The 24 T cell receptor beta chains given below trace back to one sample, sequenced in a study of blood T cells in healthy people across ages. Combining a sample-barcoded 5' primer with a J-beta primer mix, a second PCR ran for roughly 7 to 11 cycles. TCRdb re-analysed the 5' RACE reads in MiXCR, keeping a single row per CDR3 protein. The data contain around 690,000 distinct CDR3 sequences, 45% to 65% of them singletons. Source material: blood. Every receptor here comes from a man between 60 and 75 years old in good health.

This clonotype was detected a few times. This sequence joins TRBV7-2 and TRBJ1-5, with D unclear. Germline loops: CDR1 SGHTA, CDR2 FQGNSA. The V and J ends lost 5 bases and 2 bases respectively, with 7 bases between them. CDR3 size: 13 residues. Here the CDR3 DNA reads TGTGCCAGCAGCCCCGTGGGCAATCAGCCCCAGCATTTT. Protein product: CASSPVGNQPQHF.

CDR3 DNA sequence: TGCGCCAGCAGCTTTCTAGCGGGGGAGGACGAGCAGTACTTC. It yields the protein CASSFLAGEDEQYF. J is TRBJ2-7 and V is TRBV5-1; 10 bases fit TRBD2. The CDR3 length is 14 residues. J lost 5 bases, V lost 2 bases, and 4 bases had no gene match. Per germline, CDR1 SGHRS and CDR2 YFSETQ.

The rearrangement uses TRBV9 and TRBJ2-1, with D maybe TRBD2 (7 bases). Trimming stripped 4 bases from V and 10 bases from J, with 24 bases between. The CDR3 loop spans 16 amino acids. Germline CDR1 is SGDLS and CDR2 is YYNGEE. The CDR3, as DNA: TGTGCCAGCAGCCTCCGGGGAGGGGGAATTGATAAGGAGCAGTTCTTC. It yields the protein CASSLRGGGIDKEQFF.

This chain uses TRBV20-1 with TRBJ2-1; TRBD2 aligns across 14 bases. The CDR3 loop spans 14 amino acids. The junction had 2 bases not matched to a gene; V was cut back by 6 bases and J by 4 bases. Germline V CDR1 and CDR2: DFQATT, SNEGSKA (reference sequence). In DNA, the CDR3 is TGCAGTGCGGGGACTAGCGGGAGTTACAATGAGCAGTTCTTC. It encodes CSAGTSGSYNEQFF.

The gene calls are TRBV20-1 and TRBJ2-3; TRBD2 might be the D (6 bases). Germline CDR1 reads DFQATT; CDR2 reads SNEGSKA (reference sequence). The CDR3 spans 13 residues. The CDR3 here is CTHDGGSTDTQYF. The CDR3 DNA follows: TGCACACACGACGGGGGATCCACAGATACGCAGTATTTT.

The rearrangement links TRBV14 to TRBJ2-7; the D is unclear. Germline lookup yields CDR1 SGHDN and CDR2 FVKESK. V dropped 1 base and J dropped 2 bases, with 9 bases sitting between them. This CDR3 spans 14 amino acids. The CDR3 loop is CASSQGESPYEQYF. The DNA of the CDR3 is TGTGCCAGCAGCCAAGGGGAATCCCCCTACGAGCAGTACTTC.

This clonotype came up a few times. The chain carries TRBV2 and TRBJ2-5; unclear D gene. This CDR3 has 12 amino acids. Germline-derived CDR1 and CDR2 are SNHLY and FYNNEI. Trimming stripped 5 bases from V and 2 bases from J, with 6 bases between. DNA of the CDR3: TGTGCCAGCAGTCAGGAACAAGAGACCCAGTACTTC. Amino acids: CASSQEQETQYF.

The chain carries TRBV12-3 or TRBV12-4 and TRBJ1-1; D call uncertain. The length of the CDR3 is 15 residues. V gave up 6 bases and J gave up 1 base, with 15 bases separating them. CDR3 coding DNA: TGTGCCAGCAGGGCCTTGGGCAGGCCGAACACTGAAGCTTTCTTT. Its translation: CASRALGRPNTEAFF.

The CDR3 reads CTGQGAGNEQFF. The CDR3 bases are TGCACCGGACAGGGGGCCGGAAATGAGCAGTTCTTC. The chain is built from TRBV29-1 and TRBJ2-1; TRBD1 aligns across 11 bases. Germline V CDR1 and CDR2: SQVTM, ANQGSEA. This CDR3 contains 12 residues.

The chain joins TRBV11-2 to TRBJ2-1; TRBD2 is a possible D gene (5 bases). CDR3 length: 15 residues. Between the trimmed V and J ends, which lost 5 bases and 7 bases, there was a span of 18 bases. Germline V gene sequence: CDR1 SGHAT, CDR2 FQNNGV. The CDR3 here is CASSPPGLARNEQFF. The CDR3 DNA is TGTGCCAGCAGCCCTCCCGGGCTAGCCCGGAATGAGCAGTTCTTC.

The chain has TRBV2 and TRBJ2-5; the D gene is possibly TRBD2 (5 bases). CDR1 SNHLY and CDR2 FYNNEI come from the germline V gene. The CDR3 runs 11 residues. The ends were cut back, 7 bases at V and 9 bases at J, with 12 bases in the middle. The CDR3 DNA sequence: TGTGCCAGCAAGGAGGAGGAGCCCCAGTACTTC. Translated: CASKEEEPQYF.

The chain joins TRBV20-1 to TRBJ2-1, with 8 bases lining up with TRBD1. This CDR3 contains 14 residues. Trimming at V came to 3 bases and at J to 8 bases, leaving 9 bases not matched to a gene. Germline V gene sequence: CDR1 DFQATT, CDR2 SNEGSKA (reference sequence). The CDR3 loop is CSARRTGPLDEQFF. DNA for the CDR3: TGCAGTGCTAGGAGGACAGGGCCCTTGGATGAGCAGTTCTTC.

The table lists this clonotype with a few counts. The chain joins TRBV7-2 to TRBJ2-7, with D perhaps matching TRBD2 (6 bases). The CDR3 consists of 17 residues. The germline gives CDR1 SGHTA, CDR2 FQGNSA. V was cut by 4 bases and J by 1 base, with 20 bases left in between. The CDR3 here is CASSWTPSGLFSYEQYF. DNA for the CDR3: TGTGCCAGCAGCTGGACTCCTTCGGGACTGTTTTCCTACGAGCAGTACTTC.

CDR3 in amino acids: CASSLEAGGHNEQFF. In nucleotides, the CDR3 is TGTGCCAGCAGCTTAGAGGCGGGGGGCCACAATGAGCAGTTCTTC. The rearrangement uses TRBV7-6 and TRBJ2-1; 8 nucleotides align to TRBD2. Trimming cost V 1 base and J 5 bases; bases outside gene matches: 4. Germline V gene data show CDR1 as SGHVS and CDR2 as FNYEAQ. The CDR3 has 15 amino acids. Using reference TRBV7-6 and TRBJ2-1 for the parts outside the CDR3, the full variable domain is GAGVSQSPRYKVTKRGQDVALRCDPISGHVSLYWYRQALGQGPEFLTYFNYEAQQDKSGLPNDRFSAERPEGSISTLTIQRTEQRDSAMYRCASSLEAGGHNEQFFGPGTRLTVL.

This clonotype showed up just once. The chain joins TRBV7-9 to TRBJ2-5; perhaps TRBD1 as D (5 bases). Germline V gene data show CDR1 as SEHNR and CDR2 as FQNEAQ (reference sequence). The CDR3 is 15 residues long. With 2 bases removed from V and 1 base from J, the gap between germline ends came to 11 bases. CDR3 amino acids: CASSLWGTTQETQYF. CDR3 sequence (DNA): TGTGCCAGCAGCTTATGGGGCACTACCCAAGAGACCCAGTACTTC.

J is TRBJ1-2 and V is TRBV14; D is uncertain. Trimming cost V 1 base and J 3 bases, with 9 bases left between them. Germline lookup yields CDR1 SGHDN and CDR2 FVKESK. The CDR3 covers 14 residues. CDR3 nucleotide sequence: TGTGCCAGCAGCCAAGTAGTCACCGACTATGGCTACACCTTC. Protein: CASSQVVTDYGYTF.

This clonotype was picked up one time. The V and J genes are TRBV2 and TRBJ2-5; D remains ambiguous. The end of the DNA is better explained by TRBJ2-7, so the J call may be wrong. The CDR3 has 13 amino acids. Germline V lookup: CDR1 SNHLY, CDR2 FYNNEI. The CDR3 is CASSEITGYEQYF. CDR3 sequence (DNA): TGTGCCAGCAGTGAGATCACGGGCTACGAGCAGTACTTC.

This clonotype occurred a few times. V is TRBV21-1 and J is TRBJ2-7. TRBV21-1 is noted as a pseudogene. The CDR3 has 12 amino acids. The DNA of the CDR3 is TGTGCCAGCAGCAAAGGGACCTACGAGCAGTACTTC. Its protein is CASSKGTYEQYF.

This clonotype was seen a few times. V usage is TRBV7-2 and J usage is TRBJ2-3; TRBD2 matches at 8 bases. Germline V CDR1 and CDR2: SGHTA, FQGNSA. The CDR3 has 15 residues. The V segment lost 1 base and the J segment 5 bases; nucleotides outside the gene matches: 5. CDR3 DNA: TGTGCCAGCAGCTTAGTGGGACTAGAGTTAGATACGCAGTATTTT. Protein: CASSLVGLELDTQYF.

The V call is TRBV7-2, the J call TRBJ2-3; 12 positions match TRBD2. The CDR3 has 14 residues. V lost 4 bases and J lost 10; bases outside the gene matches: 6. Germline-derived CDR1 and CDR2 are SGHTA and FQGNSA. The CDR3 nucleotides are TGTGCCAGCAGCTCCACTAGCGGGGGGAGCGCGCAGTATTTT. Translation gives CASSSTSGGSAQYF. The entire variable domain, with the rest obtained from reference TRBV7-2 and TRBJ2-3, is as follows: GAGVSQSPSNKVTEKGKDVELRCDPISGHTALYWYRQSLGQGLEFLIYFQGNSAPDKSGLPSDRFSAERTGGSVSTLTIQRTQQEDSAVYLCASSSTSGGSAQYFGPGTRLTVL.

This clonotype was counted a few times. The chain uses TRBV4-1 and TRBJ2-7; D is unresolved. From germline, CDR1 is MGHRA and CDR2 YSYEKL. Deletions cut 0 bases from V and 4 bases from J, with 22 bases between. This CDR3 comprises 18 residues. CDR3 DNA: TGCGCCAGCAGCCAAGATATCAGTTACCCAACCCTTGGGTACGAGCAGTACTTC. Translating it yields CASSQDISYPTLGYEQYF.

The rearrangement uses TRBV28 and TRBJ2-1, with TRBD2 matching over 7 bases. The DNA end favors TRBJ2-7, so the J call may be wrong. Germline V lookup: CDR1 MDHEN, CDR2 SYDVKM. The CDR3 contains 16 residues. The CDR3 DNA reads TGTGCCAGCAGTACGCCCGGGGGGATTTCCTACAATGAGCAGTACTTC. Its protein is CASSTPGGISYNEQYF.

This chain connects TRBV5-5 to TRBJ1-1, with D maybe TRBD1 (5 bases). Trimming cost V 3 bases and J 3 bases, with 9 bases left between them. Germline assignment: CDR1 SGHKS and CDR2 YYEKEE (reference sequence). CDR3 length equals 13 residues. The CDR3 region has the DNA TGTGCCAGCAGCTGTGGAGGGGACACTGAAGCTTTCTTT. This codes for CASSCGGDTEAFF.

With regard to this clonotype: One end of the junction is discordant with germline, which a read error may explain. J is TRBJ1-2 and V is TRBV28; D might be TRBD1 (6 bases). Germline CDR1 MDHEN, CDR2 SYDVKM. The CDR3 has 14 amino acids. The CDR3: CASSPYRENYGNTF. For the CDR3, the DNA is TGTGCCAGCAGTCCATACAGGGAAAACTATGGCAACACCTTC.